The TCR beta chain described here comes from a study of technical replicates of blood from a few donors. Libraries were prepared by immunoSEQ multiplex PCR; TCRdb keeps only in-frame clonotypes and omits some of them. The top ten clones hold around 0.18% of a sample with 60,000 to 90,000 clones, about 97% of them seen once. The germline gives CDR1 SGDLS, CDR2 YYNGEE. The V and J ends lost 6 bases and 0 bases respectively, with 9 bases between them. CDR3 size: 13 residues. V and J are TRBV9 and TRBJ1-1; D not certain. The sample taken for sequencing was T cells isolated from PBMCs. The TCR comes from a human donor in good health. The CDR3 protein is CASTEGLNTEAFF. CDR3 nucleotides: TGTGCCAGCACTGAGGGTTTGAACACTGAAGCTTTCTTT.